This T cell receptor (beta chain) was observed in a study of OX40 agonist ivuxolimab in advanced cancers. Across the study: Every 2 weeks, patients got intravenous ivuxolimab at one of six dose levels (0.01-10 mg/kg).

Data came from immunoSEQ multiplex PCR; TCRdb stores just in-frame clones and leaves some out. The data show fewer than 85,000 clones, roughly 85% seen once. Study-level results: Researchers report that CD8+ T cells had, on average, more expanded clones than CD4+. People who partly responded at 0.1-3.0 mg/kg had some of the least clonal expansion seen. The study observed clonal expansion of CD4+ and CD8+ blood T cells by week 6 at 0.1 to 3.0 mg/kg.

Points on this clone: Its specificity is unknown.

The CDR3 has 16 amino acids. CDR1 and CDR2 from the germline V gene are SGHTA and FQGTGA. With V trimmed by 0 bases and J by 4 bases, 4 bases remained unmatched. The sample in question was CD4+ or CD8+ T cells sorted from blood, obtained in a trial of the OX40 agonist ivuxolimab. This chain connects TRBV7-3 to TRBJ2-1, with 9 bases that match TRBD1. This clonotype was sampled from an adult with an advanced solid tumor such as melanoma, head and neck, liver or kidney cancer. The CDR3 DNA reads as TGTGCCAGCAGCTTAACCGACAGGGGGTTTTACAATGAGCAGTTCTTC. Protein product: CASSLTDRGFYNEQFF.